This T cell receptor (beta chain) was sequenced in a study of blood T cell repertoires in COVID-19. Study-level information: Whether acute or convalescent, the COVID-19 samples came from the United States, Italy and Spain. T cells, B-cell-depleted T cells, or PBMCs provided the cDNA or gDNA that served as material.

Under the authors' procedure: Reference gene primer amplification gave estimated nucleated cell counts. The repertoire was sequenced with immunoSEQ multiplex PCR; TCRdb's copy has only in-frame clones and lacks some. The V and J calls and clone size are taken from that table; D and trimming were inferred from the DNA. Among tens of thousands of clones listed, roughly three quarters were seen once. The CDR3 is 15 residues long. Germline V lookup: CDR1 SGHTA, CDR2 FQGNSA. Trimming shortened V by 3 bases and J by 7 bases, and 15 bases separated the two germline ends. Material: peripheral blood. This chain uses TRBV7-2 with TRBJ1-4; no firm D call. This sequence originates from a human donor in a cohort sampled during active COVID-19. Here the CDR3 DNA reads TGTGCCAGCAGCTTTGAGAGGAAAGGAGGTGAAAAACTGTTTTTT. It yields the protein CASSFERKGGEKLFF.